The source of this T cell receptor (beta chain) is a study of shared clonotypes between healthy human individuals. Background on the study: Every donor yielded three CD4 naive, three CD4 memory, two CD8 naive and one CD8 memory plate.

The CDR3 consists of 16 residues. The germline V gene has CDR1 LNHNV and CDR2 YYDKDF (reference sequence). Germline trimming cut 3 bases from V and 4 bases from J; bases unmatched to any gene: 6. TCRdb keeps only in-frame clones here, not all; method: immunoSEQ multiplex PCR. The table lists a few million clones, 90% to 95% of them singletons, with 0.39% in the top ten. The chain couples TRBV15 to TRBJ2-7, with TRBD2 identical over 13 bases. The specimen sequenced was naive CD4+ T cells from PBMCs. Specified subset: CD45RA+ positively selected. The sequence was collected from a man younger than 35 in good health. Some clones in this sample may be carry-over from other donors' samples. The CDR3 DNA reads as TGTGCCACCAGCAGTGATACTAGCGGGAGGGTGTACGAGCAGTACTTC. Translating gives CATSSDTSGRVYEQYF.